The entry below gives a single TCR beta chain sequence along with its context. Method: immunoSEQ multiplex PCR; TCRdb's copy keeps in-frame clones and lacks some. Of around 11,000 clones listed, about 80% are singletons. This record belongs to a study of somatic mutations in cytotoxic T cells in rheumatoid arthritis. The V and J ends lost 4 bases and 0 bases respectively, with 10 bases between them. CDR1 ENHRY and CDR2 SYGVKD come from the germline V gene. The CDR3 loop spans 14 amino acids. Flow cytometry served to check the purity of CD4+ and CD8+ cells, which were isolated by positive magnetic bead selection.

Sequenced material: CD8+ T cells sorted from blood. This receptor was identified in an adult with rheumatoid arthritis. The rearrangement uses TRBV10-3 and TRBJ2-7; tentatively, D is TRBD2 (5 bases). In DNA, the CDR3 is TGTGCCATCAGTGGCGAGGGCAGCTCCTACGAGCAGTACTTC. Translating it yields CAISGEGSSYEQYF.